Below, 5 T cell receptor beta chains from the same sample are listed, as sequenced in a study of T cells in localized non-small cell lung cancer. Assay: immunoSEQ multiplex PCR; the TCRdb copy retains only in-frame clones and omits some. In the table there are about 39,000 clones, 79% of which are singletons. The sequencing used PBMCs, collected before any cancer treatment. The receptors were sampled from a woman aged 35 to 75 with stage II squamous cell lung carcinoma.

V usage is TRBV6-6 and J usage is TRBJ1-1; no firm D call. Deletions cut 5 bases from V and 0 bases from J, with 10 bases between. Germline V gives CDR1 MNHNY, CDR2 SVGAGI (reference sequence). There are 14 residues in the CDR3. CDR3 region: CASSTRTLNTEAFF. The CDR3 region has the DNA TGTGCCAGCAGTACACGGACCCTGAACACTGAAGCTTTCTTT.

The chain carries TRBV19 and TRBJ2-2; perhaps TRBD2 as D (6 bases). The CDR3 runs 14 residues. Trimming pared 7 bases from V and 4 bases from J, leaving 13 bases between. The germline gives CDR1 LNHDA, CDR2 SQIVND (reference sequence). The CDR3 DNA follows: TGTGCCAGTAACCCCGGGGGAGGCACCGGGGAGCTGTTTTTT. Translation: CASNPGGGTGELFF.

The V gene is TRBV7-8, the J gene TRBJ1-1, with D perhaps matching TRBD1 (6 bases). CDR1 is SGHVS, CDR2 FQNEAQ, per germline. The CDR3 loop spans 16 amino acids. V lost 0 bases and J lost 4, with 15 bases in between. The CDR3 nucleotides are TGTGCCAGCAGCTTAGCGGTTGGGGGGGCGCGCACTGAAGCTTTCTTT. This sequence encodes CASSLAVGGARTEAFF.

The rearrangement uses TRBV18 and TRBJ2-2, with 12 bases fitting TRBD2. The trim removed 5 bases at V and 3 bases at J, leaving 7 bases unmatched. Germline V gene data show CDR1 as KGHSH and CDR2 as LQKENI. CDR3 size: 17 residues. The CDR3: CASSEVGLAGDTGELFF. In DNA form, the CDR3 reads TGTGCCAGCTCAGAAGTGGGACTAGCGGGTGACACCGGGGAGCTGTTTTTT.

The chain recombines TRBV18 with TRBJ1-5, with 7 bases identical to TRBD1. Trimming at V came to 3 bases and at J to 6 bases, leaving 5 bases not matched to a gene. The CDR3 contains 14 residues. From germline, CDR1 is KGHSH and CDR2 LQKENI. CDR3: CASSPPTGRQPQHF. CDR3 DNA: TGTGCCAGCTCACCGCCGACAGGGCGTCAGCCCCAGCATTTT.